This TCR beta chain was observed in a study of vaccination effects on CD4 cells after COVID-19 (dated by TCRdb to about 2022). For the study in its entirety: Each participant received two doses of an mRNA SARS-CoV-2 vaccine, either BNT162b2 or mRNA-1273. A total of nine to ten COVID-19 convalescent patients and several SARS-CoV-2-naive healthy vaccine recipients were included in the full study. SARS-CoV-2 spike-specific CD4+ TCR repertoires were compared before and after mRNA vaccination in COVID-19 convalescent patients and in infection-naive vaccine recipients. The Oncomine TCR Beta short-read assay on an Illumina iSeq 100 was used to sequence cultures from other donors in the study. Study-wide findings and limitations: Marked clonal contraction was observed in both infection-induced and vaccine-induced clones at late post-vaccination timepoints, consistent with waning T cell responses. Among healthy vaccine recipients, nearly all vaccine-induced clones were SARS-CoV-2 mono-reactive, and only 1 of 255 was cross-reactive with common cold coronaviruses. Only a small number of convalescent patients were included, and no early post-infection timepoints were available, which limited the study.

Libraries were made using the immunoSEQ multiplex PCR assay. DNA from the cultured, isolated CD4+ T cells was subjected to TCR beta CDR3 sequencing. The authors processed their data as follows. Non-productive TCR sequences were discarded, and reads were trimmed to the CDR3 region, with only CDR3s of 7 or more amino acids retained. The MANAFEST web app was used to pick out antigen-specific clonotypes by comparing their expansion in peptide wells with that in reference cultures. Positive clones required FDR<0.05 expansion versus reference and all other wells, odds ratio above 5, and frequency above 0.1% in two replicate wells. A clonotype was defined as cross-reactive if the clonotype was significantly expanded both in SARS-CoV-2 spike wells and in at least one common cold coronavirus spike condition. CDR3 similarity was assessed by Levenshtein distance using the stringdist R package, and unrooted trees were constructed with ape in R 3.6.1. Here the immuneACCESS table is served through TCRdb, limited to in-frame sequences with V and J called. Missing clones are a known gap in these copies; in checked studies unresolved V genes cover under half, and the rest lacks a known reason. V and J calls and clone size are copied from that table; D and trimming were computed from the DNA. For this sample there are 50,000 to 60,000 clones; around 67% appear just once. The ten top clones hold around 19% of the sample.

Concerning this clone: Its antigen is still unknown. No qualities accompany the bases; no much larger clone lies one base away.

V lost 4 bases and J lost 5 bases; the stretch between them is 5 bases long. The CDR3 runs 11 amino acids, cysteine and phenylalanine included. The DNA shown is the 33-base CDR3, in frame from base 1. In the ViraFEST assay, PBMC were stimulated with viral peptide pools, and TCR sequencing was then used to find antigen-specific CD4+ T cell clonotypes based on their expansion. After about 9 days of culture, CD4+ T cells were isolated with the EasySep CD4+ T cell isolation kit. None of the healthy vaccine recipients had a prior SARS-CoV-2 infection, which was confirmed by nucleocapsid antibody tests that came back negative both before and after vaccination. Approximately 2.1 million PBMC per well were cultured in IMDM with around 5.3% human AB serum, around 10 IU/ml IL-2 and gentamicin, plus 10 ug/ml peptides. On days 3 and 7, half of the culture medium was replaced with fresh IL-2-containing medium. Unless otherwise noted, each peptide stimulation condition was cultured in triplicate wells. PBMC were separated from whole blood using Ficoll-Paque Plus gradient centrifugation and were then either cryopreserved at -140C or used fresh. The overlapping peptide pools covered the spike proteins of SARS-CoV-2 and of the common cold coronaviruses HCoV-NL63, HCoV-OC43 and HCoV-229E. The QIAamp micro DNA kit was used to extract genomic DNA from the cultured CD4+ T cells.

This TCR derives from a human donor who received a COVID-19 vaccine. The chain is encoded by TRBV12-3 or TRBV12-4 joined to TRBJ1-2; the D gene is unclear. The sequenced sample was CD4+ T cells from PBMCs cultured with SARS-CoV-2 spike peptides, obtained before COVID-19 vaccination. What the cell subset or site label conveys for this sample: SARS-CoV-2 spike overlapping peptide pool stimulation. The DNA reads TGTGCCAGCAGTTGGGGTTATGGCTACACCTTC. This yields the protein CASSWGYGYTF.